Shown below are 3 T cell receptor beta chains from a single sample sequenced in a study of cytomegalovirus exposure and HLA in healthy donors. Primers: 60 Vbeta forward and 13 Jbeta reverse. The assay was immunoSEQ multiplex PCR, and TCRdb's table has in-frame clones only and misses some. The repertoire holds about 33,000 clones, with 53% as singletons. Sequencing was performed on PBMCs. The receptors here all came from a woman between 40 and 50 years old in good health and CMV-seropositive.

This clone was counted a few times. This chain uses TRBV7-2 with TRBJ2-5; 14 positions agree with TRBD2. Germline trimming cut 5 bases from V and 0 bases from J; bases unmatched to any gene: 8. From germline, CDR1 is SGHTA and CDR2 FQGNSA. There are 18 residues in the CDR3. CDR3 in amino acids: CASSRQTSGGANQETQYF. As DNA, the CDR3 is TGTGCCAGCAGCCGACAGACTAGCGGGGGGGCCAACCAAGAGACCCAGTACTTC.

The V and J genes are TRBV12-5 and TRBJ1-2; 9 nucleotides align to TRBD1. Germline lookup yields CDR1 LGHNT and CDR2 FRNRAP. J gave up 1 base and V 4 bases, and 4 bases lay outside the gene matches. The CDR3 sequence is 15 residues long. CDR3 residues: CASGSGQGFNYGYTF. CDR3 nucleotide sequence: TGTGCTAGTGGTTCCGGACAGGGGTTTAACTATGGCTACACCTTC. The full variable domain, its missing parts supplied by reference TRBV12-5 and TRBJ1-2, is DARVTQTPRHKVTEMGQEVTMRCQPILGHNTVFWYRQTMMQGLELLAYFRNRAPLDDSGMPKDRFSAEMPDATLATLKIQPSEPRDSAVYFCASGSGQGFNYGYTFGSGTRLTVV.

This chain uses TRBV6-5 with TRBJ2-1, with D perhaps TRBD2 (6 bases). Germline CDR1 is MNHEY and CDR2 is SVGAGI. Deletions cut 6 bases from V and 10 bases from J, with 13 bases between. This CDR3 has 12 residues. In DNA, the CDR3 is TGTGCCAGCAGCGAGACAAGCGGGGAGCAGTTCTTC. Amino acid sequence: CASSETSGEQFF.